Described below is a single T cell receptor beta chain sequence and its context. Extracted from the samples, RNA was reverse transcribed into cDNA to serve as the sequencing template. The protocol was immunoSEQ multiplex PCR, while the TCRdb copy is restricted to in-frame clones and leaves out a portion. The sample lists some 98,000 clones, under 70% occurring once. The CDR3 consists of 15 residues. V was clipped by 7 bases and J by 4 bases, with 19 bases between them. The germline CDR1 and CDR2 sequences are MDHEN and SYDVKM. This sample is part of a study of CD8+ T cells in alopecia areata. Study background: Treatment of the treated patients consisted of oral tofacitinib, 5 to 10 mg twice daily.

Documented treatment: oral pan-JAK inhibitor, 5-10 mg twice daily. Sequenced material: CD8+ T cells sorted from blood, taken at week 4, from a patient treated with tofacitinib. This clonotype was sampled from a human donor with alopecia areata. The chain joins TRBV28 to TRBJ2-5; D gene uncertain. CDR3 in amino acids: CASNHGVGESETQYF. DNA for the CDR3: TGTGCCAGCAACCACGGTGTTGGAGAGTCAGAGACCCAGTACTTC. Filled out from reference TRBV28 and TRBJ2-5, the complete variable domain reads DVKVTQSSRYLVKRTGEKVFLECVQDMDHENMFWYRQDPGLGLRLIYFSYDVKMKEKGDIPEGYSVSREKKERFSLILESASTNQTSMYLCASNHGVGESETQYFGPGTRLLVL.